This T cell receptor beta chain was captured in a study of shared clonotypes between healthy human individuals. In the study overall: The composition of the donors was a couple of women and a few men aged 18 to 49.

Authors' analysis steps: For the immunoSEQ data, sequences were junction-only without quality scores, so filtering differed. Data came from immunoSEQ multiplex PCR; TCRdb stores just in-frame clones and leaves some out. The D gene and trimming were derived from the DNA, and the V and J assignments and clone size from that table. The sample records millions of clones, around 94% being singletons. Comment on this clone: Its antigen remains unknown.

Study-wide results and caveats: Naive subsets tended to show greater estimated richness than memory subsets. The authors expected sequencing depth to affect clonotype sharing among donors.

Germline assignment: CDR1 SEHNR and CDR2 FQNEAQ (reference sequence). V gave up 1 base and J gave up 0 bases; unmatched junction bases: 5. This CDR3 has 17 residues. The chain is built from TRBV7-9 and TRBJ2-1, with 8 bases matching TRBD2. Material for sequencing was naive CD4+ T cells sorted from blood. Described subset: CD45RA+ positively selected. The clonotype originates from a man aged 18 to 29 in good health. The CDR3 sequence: CASSLGGLAGSYNEQFF. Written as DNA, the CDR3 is TGTGCCAGCAGCTTAGGGGGGCTAGCGGGCTCCTACAATGAGCAGTTCTTC.